One sample yielded the 19 T cell receptor beta chains listed below, sequenced in a study of T cells in Graves' hyperthyroidism and ophthalmopathy. The source material, RNA transcripts, was used to amplify TCR beta CDR3 regions. HTBI primers drove first-round RT-PCR of the TCR CDR3. A single record per CDR3 protein comes from TCRdb applying MiXCR to the multiplex PCR reads. The sample holds 480,000 or so distinct CDR3 sequences, roughly 45% seen once. The material sequenced was peripheral blood or thyroid tissue (not recorded which). Receptor source: an adult woman with Graves' disease, either hyperthyroidism or ophthalmopathy (not recorded which).

This clonotype was detected a few times. The rearrangement uses TRBV29-1 and TRBJ2-2; D is ambiguous. The CDR3 loop spans 11 amino acids. With 1 base removed from V and 9 bases from J, the gap between germline ends came to 6 bases. The germline gives CDR1 SQVTM, CDR2 ANQGSEA. As DNA, the CDR3 is TGCAGCGTTGAAGCTTCTCGGGAGCTGTTTTTT. This encodes CSVEASRELFF.

This clonotype was detected ten times or more. The chain combines TRBV4-3 with TRBJ2-5; D might be TRBD1 or TRBD2, each matching 5 bases. This CDR3 has 14 residues. Germline CDR1 is LGHNA and CDR2 is YSLEER. The V end lost 3 bases, the J end lost 1 base, and 9 bases lay between the germline ends. The DNA of the CDR3 is TGCGCCAGCAGCCATGCTGGGGGCCAAGAGACCCAGTACTTC. Its protein is CASSHAGGQETQYF.

The sample holds many counts of this clonotype. The chain carries TRBV7-9 and TRBJ2-6, with 12 bases aligning to TRBD2. Germline CDR1 is SEHNR and CDR2 is FQNEAQ (reference sequence). This CDR3 is 18 amino acids long. The V segment lost 4 bases and the J segment 4 bases; nucleotides outside the gene matches: 8. CDR3 bases: TGTGCCAGCAGCTCGACTAGCGGGAGCTTGCGAGGGGCCAACGTCCTGACTTTC. It yields the protein CASSSTSGSLRGANVLTF.

The chain combines TRBV11-2 with TRBJ2-5; D may be TRBD2 (6 bases). Trimming pared 5 bases from V and 5 bases from J, leaving 15 bases between. The germline V gene has CDR1 SGHAT and CDR2 FQNNGV. The CDR3 spans 14 residues. The CDR3 sequence is CASSNSGAGETQYF. The CDR3, as DNA: TGTGCCAGCAGCAACTCGGGAGCAGGGGAGACCCAGTACTTC.

This clonotype has at least ten counts. The chain links TRBV2 to TRBJ2-6; D might be TRBD1 (6 bases). The CDR3 covers 16 residues. Trimming pared 6 bases from V and 0 bases from J, leaving 12 bases between. The germline CDR1 and CDR2 sequences are SNHLY and FYNNEI. The chain's CDR3 is CASSLRGRSGANVLTF. Written as DNA, the CDR3 is TGTGCCAGCAGCCTCAGGGGACGCTCTGGGGCCAACGTCCTGACTTTC.

This rearrangement joins TRBV7-9 to TRBJ1-1; D is uncertain. Germline V gene sequence: CDR1 SEHNR, CDR2 FQNEAQ (reference sequence). The CDR3 loop spans 13 amino acids. V was cut by 2 bases and J by 3 bases, with 7 bases left in between. CDR3 sequence: CASSLSADTEAFF. CDR3 sequence (DNA): TGTGCCAGCAGCTTATCTGCAGACACTGAAGCTTTCTTT.

This clonotype was recorded once. V is TRBV7-2 and J is TRBJ2-5, with 7 bases lining up with TRBD2. The CDR3 runs to 16 residues. The germline V gene has CDR1 SGHTA and CDR2 FQGNSA. V dropped 4 bases and J dropped 1; count of bases not matched to a gene: 9. CDR3 nucleotides: TGTGCCAGCAGCTCCGGGGGAACGGGAGGCCAAGAGACCCAGTACTTC. The encoded protein is CASSSGGTGGQETQYF.

The chain couples TRBV5-1 to TRBJ1-1; D might be TRBD1 (5 bases). The V gene's germline CDR1 is SGHRS and CDR2 YFSETQ. The CDR3 is made up of 13 amino acids. V was clipped by 4 bases and J by 6 bases, with 13 bases between them. The CDR3, as DNA: TGCGCCAGCAGCAGGGCCAGGGCGTCTGAAGCTTTCTTT. Protein sequence: CASSRARASEAFF.

This clonotype was seen at least ten times. This chain links TRBV24-1 with TRBJ2-5; 7 positions agree with TRBD1. The germline gives CDR1 KGHDR, CDR2 SFDVKD. The CDR3 has 16 residues. After removal of 3 bases from V and 0 bases from J, the junction contained 6 bases not matched to a gene. CDR3 region: CATSDPGQRHQETQYF. The CDR3 DNA is TGTGCCACCAGTGATCCGGGACAGCGACACCAAGAGACCCAGTACTTC.

As regards this clonotype: An end of the junction differs from the germline gene, which may be a read error. This chain links TRBV10-3 with TRBJ2-6; a possible D gene is TRBD2 (5 bases). The CDR3 runs to 13 residues. The germline V gene has CDR1 ENHRY and CDR2 SYGVKD. DNA for the CDR3: TGTGCCATCAGCCCTTACGGGATGAACACTGAAGCTTTC. Protein sequence: CAISPYGMNTEAF.

The rearrangement joins TRBV12-3 or TRBV12-4 to TRBJ2-2; D unresolved. This CDR3 has 17 amino acids. V was pared by 2 bases and J by 2 bases, with 15 bases between. CDR3 protein: CASSLISVVANTGELFF. The CDR3 coding sequence is TGTGCCAGCAGTTTAATTTCTGTGGTGGCCAACACCGGGGAGCTGTTTTTT.

This clonotype was seen many times. The chain uses TRBV6-1 and TRBJ2-5, with a possible D match to TRBD1 (6 bases). V dropped 9 bases and J dropped 0 bases, with 11 bases sitting between them. The CDR3 is 13 amino acids. CDR1 and CDR2 from the germline V gene are MNHNS and SASEGT. DNA for the CDR3: TGTGCCAGTAAAGGACAGAACCAAGAGACCCAGTACTTC. Protein: CASKGQNQETQYF.

V and J are TRBV24-1 and TRBJ1-5; D remains ambiguous. With 5 bases removed from V and 7 bases from J, the gap between germline ends came to 20 bases. Germline CDR1 reads KGHDR; CDR2 reads SFDVKD. The CDR3 spans 16 residues. The CDR3 here is CATSASRIEGGQPQHF. The CDR3 nucleotides are TGTGCCACCAGTGCCTCCAGGATAGAGGGAGGACAGCCCCAGCATTTT.

This clonotype has just a few counts. This chain uses TRBV7-9 with TRBJ1-2; 7 bases are a match to TRBD1. Germline CDR1 is SEHNR and CDR2 is FQNEAQ (reference sequence). V trimming: 4 bases; J trimming: 8 bases; junction bases outside the gene matches: 7. The CDR3 runs 13 residues. The CDR3 DNA reads TGTGCCAGCAGCTCCCTGGGACAGACGGGCTACACCTTC. Translated: CASSSLGQTGYTF.

This clonotype is a singleton in its sample. The V gene is TRBV29-1, the J gene TRBJ1-1, with TRBD1 matching 9 bases. This CDR3 spans 12 amino acids. V was pared by 8 bases and J by 5 bases, with 6 bases of the junction left unmatched. Germline loops: CDR1 SQVTM, CDR2 ANQGSEA. The CDR3 DNA follows: TGCAGCCGGGACAGGGAAAGGACTGAAGCTTTCTTT. It translates to CSRDRERTEAFF.

This chain uses TRBV29-1 with TRBJ2-1; D remains unclear. V lost 0 bases and J lost 9, with 6 bases in between. The CDR3 extends over 11 amino acids. Germline CDR1 reads SQVTM; CDR2 reads ANQGSEA. The CDR3 nucleotides read TGCAGCGTTGAAGACTACGGTGAGCAGTTCTTC. Its translation is CSVEDYGEQFF.

This clonotype occurred a few times. The chain joins TRBV29-1 to TRBJ1-1; weak D call: TRBD1 (5 bases). The V end was cut by 6 bases, the J end by 4 bases, with 12 bases between. Germline V gene sequence: CDR1 SQVTM, CDR2 ANQGSEA. The CDR3 runs to 12 residues. The CDR3 is CSVSPGVTEAFF. CDR3 DNA: TGCAGCGTCTCCCCGGGGGTCACTGAAGCTTTCTTT.

The J gene is TRBJ2-7, the V gene TRBV14; the D is unclear. Germline CDR1 SGHDN, CDR2 FVKESK. The CDR3 sequence is 12 residues long. Trimming removed 0 bases at V and 10 bases at J, with 10 bases between. CDR3 residues: CASSQDAARQYF. DNA of the CDR3: TGTGCCAGCAGCCAAGATGCAGCCCGCCAGTACTTC.

Many counts were recorded for this clonotype. The chain employs TRBV5-5 and TRBJ2-5; 7 nucleotides align to TRBD2. Germline lookup yields CDR1 SGHKS and CDR2 YYEKEE (reference sequence). The CDR3 covers 16 residues. V gave up 4 bases and J gave up 4 bases; unmatched junction bases: 13. The CDR3 bases are TGTGCCAGCAGCGGGGGGAGGGCTGCCTTACGAGAGACCCAGTACTTC. Protein product: CASSGGRAALRETQYF.